A selection of T cell receptor beta chains follows, all from one sample in a study of vaccination effects on CD4 cells after COVID-19. Antigens of these TCRs are unknown. The assay was immunoSEQ multiplex PCR, and TCRdb's table has in-frame clones only and misses some. The data show about 79,000 clones, with roughly 74% seen just once and approximately 1.7% held by the top ten. The sequenced sample was CD4+ T cells from PBMCs cultured with HCoV-229E spike peptides, obtained before COVID-19 vaccination. The receptors were sampled from a human donor who received a COVID-19 vaccine. Both conserved end residues are part of each CDR3. D genes are given only for firm matches. Size is omitted from some rows. Given values are once, few, many or a class for expanded clones.

CDR3nt | CDR3aa | v_gene | len | abundance | j_gene | d_gene
TGTGCCAGCAGCAGCACAGGGGGAGGGAACACTGAAGCTTTCTTT | CASSSTGGGNTEAFF | TRBV5-6 | 15 | once | TRBJ1-1 | TRBD1
TGTGCCAGCAGTTCTCAGTCATTCCGCACAGATACGCAGTATTTT | CASSSQSFRTDTQYF | TRBV6-5 | 15 | - | TRBJ2-3 | -
TGTGCCAGTAGTATAAGCCCCGCGAGGCAGACCCAGTACTTC | CASSISPARQTQYF | TRBV19 | 14 | - | TRBJ2-5 | -
TGTGCCAGCAGTGAGGTGACCTCGGCGCTGTTTTTT | CASSEVTSALFF | TRBV25-1 | 12 | - | TRBJ1-4 | -
TGCAGTGCTAGCCCTAATGAAAAACTGTTTTTT | CSASPNEKLFF | TRBV20-1 | 11 | - | TRBJ1-4 | -
TGTGCCAGCAGTTTTCAGGGGACAGGAGGAGATACGCAGTATTTT | CASSFQGTGGDTQYF | TRBV27 | 15 | - | TRBJ2-3 | TRBD1
TGTGCCAGCAGCGTCGACCTGGGAGATACGCAGTATTTT | CASSVDLGDTQYF | TRBV9 | 13 | - | TRBJ2-3 | -
TGTGCCAGCAGCCAAGAAACCGGGGTGGTGGAGACCCAGTACTTC | CASSQETGVVETQYF | TRBV5-4 | 15 | - | TRBJ2-5 | -
TGTGCCTGGACCTGGGGACACAACTATGGCTACACCTTC | CAWTWGHNYGYTF | TRBV30 | 13 | - | TRBJ1-2 | -
TGTGCCAGCTCACCTGGACAGCAGCACTATGGCTACACCTTC | CASSPGQQHYGYTF | TRBV18 | 14 | - | TRBJ1-2 | -
TGTGCCAGCAGCGAAAGCTCCTACAATGAGCAGTTCTTC | CASSESSYNEQFF | TRBV11-3 | 13 | - | TRBJ2-1 | -
TGTGCCAGCAGTGCCAGGACAGGTTCGAACACCGGGGAGCTGTTTTTT | CASSARTGSNTGELFF | TRBV6-1 | 16 | - | TRBJ2-2 | TRBD1
TGTGCCAGCAGCCTGGGAGGGAAAACTTGGAACTATGGCTACACCTTC | CASSLGGKTWNYGYTF | TRBV13 | 16 | - | TRBJ1-2 | -
TGTGCCAGCAGCTTGGGCAGGGAAGAGACCCAGTACTTC | CASSLGREETQYF | TRBV5-4 | 13 | - | TRBJ2-5 | -